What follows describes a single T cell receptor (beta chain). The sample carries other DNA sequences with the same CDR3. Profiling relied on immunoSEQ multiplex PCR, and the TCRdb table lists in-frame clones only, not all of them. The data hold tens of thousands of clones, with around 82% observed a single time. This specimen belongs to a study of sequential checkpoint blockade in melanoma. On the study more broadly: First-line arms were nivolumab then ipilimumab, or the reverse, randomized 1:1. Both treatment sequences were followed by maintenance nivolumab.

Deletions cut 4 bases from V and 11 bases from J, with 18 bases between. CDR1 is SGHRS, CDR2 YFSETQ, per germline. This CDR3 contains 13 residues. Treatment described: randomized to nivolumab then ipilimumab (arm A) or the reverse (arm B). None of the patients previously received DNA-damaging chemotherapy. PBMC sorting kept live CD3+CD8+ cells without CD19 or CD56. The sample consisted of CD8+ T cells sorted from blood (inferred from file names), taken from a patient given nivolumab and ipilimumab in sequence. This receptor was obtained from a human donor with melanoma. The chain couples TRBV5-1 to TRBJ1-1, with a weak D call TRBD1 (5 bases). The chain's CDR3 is CASSDGLGGSAFF. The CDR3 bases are TGCGCCAGCAGCGACGGGCTCGGGGGGAGCGCTTTCTTT. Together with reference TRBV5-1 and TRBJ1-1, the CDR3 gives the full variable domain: KAGVTQTPRYLIKTRGQQVTLSCSPISGHRSVSWYQQTPGQGLQFLFEYFSETQRNKGNFPGRFSGRQFSNSRSEMNVSTLELGDSALYLCASSDGLGGSAFFGQGTRLTVV.